This record covers a single TCR beta chain. Other DNA sequences in this specimen translate into the identical CDR3. These data originate in a study of blood T cell repertoires in COVID-19. Germline V gives CDR1 MNHEY, CDR2 SVGAGI. Trimming shortened V by 2 bases and J by 2 bases, and 6 bases separated the two germline ends. This CDR3 is built from 13 residues. As processed by the authors: Amplification of reference gene primers was used by the study to estimate nucleated cell counts. The method was immunoSEQ multiplex PCR; TCRdb's version includes in-frame clones alone and lacks a portion of them. That table is the source of V, J and clone size, and D and trimming were worked out from the DNA. The table lists 25,000 to 30,000 clones, roughly nine tenths of them singletons.

Sequenced sample: peripheral blood. V gene TRBV6-5 combines with J gene TRBJ1-1; no definite D call. This TCR came from a human donor in a cohort sampled during active COVID-19. CDR3 in DNA: TGTGCCAGCAGTTACCGCGGAAACACTGAAGCTTTCTTT. Translated: CASSYRGNTEAFF.